This entry describes one T cell receptor (beta chain). This CDR3 contains 19 residues. The V segment lost 4 bases and the J segment 0 bases; nucleotides outside the gene matches: 10. From germline, CDR1 is LGHNA and CDR2 YNFKEQ. The data were taken from a study of cytomegalovirus exposure and HLA in healthy donors. With 60 Vbeta and 13 Jbeta primers, the PCR was carried out. Sequenced by immunoSEQ multiplex PCR; TCRdb stores in-frame clones only, minus some. The sample holds 90,000 to 150,000 clones, 60% to 85% seen once. Sequences were obtained from PBMCs. The TCR was taken from a woman aged 30 to 39 in good health and CMV-seropositive. This chain uses TRBV4-2 with TRBJ2-4; 12 nucleotides match TRBD1. The CDR3 here is CASSLGQGATLLAKNIQYF. CDR3 DNA sequence: TGTGCCAGCAGCCTGGGACAGGGGGCGACATTACTAGCCAAAAACATTCAGTACTTC.